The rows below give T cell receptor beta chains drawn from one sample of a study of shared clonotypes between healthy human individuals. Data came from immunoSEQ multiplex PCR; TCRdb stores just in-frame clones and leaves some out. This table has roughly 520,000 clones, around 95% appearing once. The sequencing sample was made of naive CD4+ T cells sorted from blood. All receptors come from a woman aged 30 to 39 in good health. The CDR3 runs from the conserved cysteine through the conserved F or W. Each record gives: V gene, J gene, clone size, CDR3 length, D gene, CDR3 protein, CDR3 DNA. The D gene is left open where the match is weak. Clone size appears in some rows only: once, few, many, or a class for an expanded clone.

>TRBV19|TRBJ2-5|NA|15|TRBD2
CASSIGTSGQETQYF
TGTGCCAGTAGTATAGGGACTAGCGGTCAAGAGACCCAGTACTTC
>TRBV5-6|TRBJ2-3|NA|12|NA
CASSWGTDTQYF
TGTGCCAGCAGTTGGGGGACAGATACGCAGTATTTT
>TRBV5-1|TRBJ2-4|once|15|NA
CASSAGTGGKNIQYF
TGCGCCAGCAGCGCCGGAACCGGAGGCAAAAACATTCAGTACTTC
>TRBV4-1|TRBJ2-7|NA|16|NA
CASSQGPGRLIYEQYF
TGCGCCAGCAGCCAAGGACCCGGACGGTTGATCTACGAGCAGTACTTC
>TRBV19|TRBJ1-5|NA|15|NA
CASSTQTNSNQPQHF
TGTGCCAGTAGTACCCAGACTAATAGCAATCAGCCCCAGCATTTT
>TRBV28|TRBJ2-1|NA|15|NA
CASSSGDSSYNEQFF
TGTGCCAGCAGTAGCGGGGACAGCTCCTACAATGAGCAGTTCTTC
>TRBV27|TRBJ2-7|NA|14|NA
CASSLLRAPYEQYF
TGTGCCAGCAGTTTACTCAGGGCCCCCTACGAGCAGTACTTC
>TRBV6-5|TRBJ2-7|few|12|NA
CASMGGGSEQYF
TGTGCCAGCATGGGGGGAGGATCCGAGCAGTACTTC
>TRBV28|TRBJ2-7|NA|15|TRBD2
CASGGTSGGIWEQYF
TGTGCCAGCGGCGGGACTAGCGGGGGCATCTGGGAGCAGTACTTC
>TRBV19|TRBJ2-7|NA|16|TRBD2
CASSMVGVAGSYEQYF
TGTGCCAGTAGTATGGTCGGAGTAGCGGGGTCCTACGAGCAGTACTTC
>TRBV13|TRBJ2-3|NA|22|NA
CASFPSVGRAGTSSGSTDTQYF
TGTGCCAGCTTCCCATCTGTCGGCAGGGCCGGTACCTCGTCGGGGAGCACAGATACGCAGTATTTT
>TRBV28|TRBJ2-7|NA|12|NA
CASSSPALEQYF
TGTGCCAGCAGTTCCCCCGCCCTCGAGCAGTACTTC
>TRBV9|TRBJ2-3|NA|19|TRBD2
CASSVGKGLAGVYTDTQYF
TGTGCCAGCAGCGTAGGCAAGGGACTAGCGGGAGTATACACAGATACGCAGTATTTT
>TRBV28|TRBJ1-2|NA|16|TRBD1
CASSLPLDRSLRGYTF
TGTGCCAGCAGTTTACCGTTGGACAGGAGCCTTCGAGGCTACACCTTC
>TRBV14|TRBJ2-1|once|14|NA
CASSQGNSISEQFF
TGTGCCAGCAGCCAAGGCAACTCAATTAGTGAGCAGTTCTTC
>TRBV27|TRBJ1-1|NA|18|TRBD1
CASSSWTGHNDANTEAFF
TGTGCCAGCAGTTCCTGGACAGGCCACAACGATGCGAACACTGAAGCTTTCTTT
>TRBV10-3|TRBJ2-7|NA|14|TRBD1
CAISHRTGTYEQYF
TGTGCCATCAGTCACCGGACAGGGACCTACGAGCAGTACTTC
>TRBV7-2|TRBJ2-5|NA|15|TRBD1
CASSLDFQGQETQYF
TGTGCCAGTAGCTTGGATTTCCAGGGACAGGAGACCCAGTACTTC
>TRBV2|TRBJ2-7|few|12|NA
CASRSSSYEQYF
TGTGCCAGCAGGAGCAGCTCCTACGAGCAGTACTTC